This T cell receptor (beta chain) emerged from a study of post-analysis software for immune sequencing data. In this sample, this clonotype turned up once. One end of the junction fails to match germline, which may point to a read error. Prepared TCR beta cDNA libraries contained unique molecular identifiers. From the PCR reads, TCRdb called clonotypes with MiXCR, one entry per CDR3 protein. The sample lists about 810,000 distinct CDR3 sequences; approximately 50% were seen once. This TCR was sampled from a girl aged 10 to 17 with multiple sclerosis. Sequenced input: blood.

The CDR3 reads CATGREAGGGSDTQYF. Written as DNA, the CDR3 is TGTGCCACCGGCAGAGAGGCAGGGGGCGGGTCAGATACGCAGTATTTT. This sequence joins TRBV15 and TRBJ2-3, with 8 nucleotides matching TRBD1. CDR3 length: 16 residues. In germline, CDR1 is LNHNV, CDR2 YYDKDF (reference sequence).